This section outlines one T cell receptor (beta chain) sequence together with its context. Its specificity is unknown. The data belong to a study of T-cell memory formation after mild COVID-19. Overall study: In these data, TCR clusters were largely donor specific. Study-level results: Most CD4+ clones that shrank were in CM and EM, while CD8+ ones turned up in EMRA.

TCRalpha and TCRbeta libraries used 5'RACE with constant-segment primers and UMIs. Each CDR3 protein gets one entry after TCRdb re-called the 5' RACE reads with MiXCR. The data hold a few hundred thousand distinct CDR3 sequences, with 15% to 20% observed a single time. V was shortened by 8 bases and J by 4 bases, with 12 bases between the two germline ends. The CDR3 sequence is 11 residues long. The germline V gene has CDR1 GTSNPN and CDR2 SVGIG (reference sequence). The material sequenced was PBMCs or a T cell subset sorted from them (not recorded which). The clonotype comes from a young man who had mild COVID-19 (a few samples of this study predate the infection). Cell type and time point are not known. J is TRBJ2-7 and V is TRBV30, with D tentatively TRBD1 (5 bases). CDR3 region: CARRQNYEQYF. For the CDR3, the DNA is TGTGCCCGCCGACAGAATTACGAGCAGTACTTC.